In this sample, the clone carrying this T cell receptor (beta chain) turned up once. The assay was immunoSEQ multiplex PCR, and TCRdb's table has in-frame clones only and misses some. The table has roughly 150,000 clones, 90% seen once; the top ten hold less than 2%. This entry belongs to a study of T cell responses to AZD1222 COVID-19 vaccine. The sequence was obtained from an adult in good health. Here the sequenced sample was peripheral blood, taken on day 0 of AZD1222 vaccination.

The CDR3 is CASSILPFSGGAVGAQYF. The CDR3 nucleotides are TGTGCCAGTAGTATTCTCCCCTTTAGCGGGGGTGCAGTTGGGGCCCAGTACTTC. The chain joins TRBV19 to TRBJ2-5, with 9 nucleotides matching TRBD2. Germline-derived CDR1 and CDR2 are LNHDA and SQIVND (reference sequence). V lost 3 bases and J lost 9; bases outside the gene matches: 20. CDR3 length: 18 amino acids. Complete variable domain (other parts from reference TRBV19 and TRBJ2-5): DGGITQSPKYLFRKEGQNVTLSCEQNLNHDAMYWYRQDPGQGLRLIYYSQIVNDFQKGDIAEGYSVSREKKESFPLTVTSAQKNPTAFYLCASSILPFSGGAVGAQYFGPGTRLLVL.